This T cell receptor (beta chain) comes out of a study of blood T cell repertoires in COVID-19. As for the study in general: There were acute and convalescent COVID-19 samples, and they came from the United States, Italy and Spain. The analysed material was cDNA or gDNA that came from T cells, B-cell-depleted T cells, or PBMCs.

The germline V gene encodes CDR1 WSHSY and CDR2 SAAADI. CDR3 length: 14 residues. V shed 5 bases and J shed 4 bases, with 15 bases lying between them. The authors' processing: It was from reference gene primer amplification that nucleated cell counts were estimated. TCRdb's copy holds only in-frame clones and misses some; the assay was immunoSEQ multiplex PCR. V and J calls and clone size are given by that table; D and trimming were obtained from the DNA. In the table there are around 120,000 clones, more than 60% of which are singletons. The origin of this receptor is a man aged 50 or older with acute or convalescent COVID-19. The chain couples TRBV10-2 to TRBJ2-7, with TRBD2 as a possible D gene (6 bases). The sequenced sample consisted of peripheral blood. The CDR3 DNA reads TGCGCCAGCAGTTCCGAAACGGAGGGTTACGAGCAGTACTTC. Translated, it gives CASSSETEGYEQYF.